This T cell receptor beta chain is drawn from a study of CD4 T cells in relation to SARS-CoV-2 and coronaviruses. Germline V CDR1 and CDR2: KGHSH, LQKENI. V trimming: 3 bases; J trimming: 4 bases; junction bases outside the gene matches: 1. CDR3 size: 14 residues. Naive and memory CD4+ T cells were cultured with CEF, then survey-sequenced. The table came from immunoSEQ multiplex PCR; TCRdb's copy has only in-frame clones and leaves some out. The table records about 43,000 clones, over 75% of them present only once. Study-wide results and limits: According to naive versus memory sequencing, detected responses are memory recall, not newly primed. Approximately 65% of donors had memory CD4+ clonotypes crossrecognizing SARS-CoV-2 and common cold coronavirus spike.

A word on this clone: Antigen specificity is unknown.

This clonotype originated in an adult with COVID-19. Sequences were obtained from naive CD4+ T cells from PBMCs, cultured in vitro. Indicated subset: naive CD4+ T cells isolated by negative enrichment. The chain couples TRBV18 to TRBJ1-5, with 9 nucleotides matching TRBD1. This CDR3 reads CASSPGQGNQPQHF. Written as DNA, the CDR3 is TGTGCCAGCTCACCGGGACAGGGTAATCAGCCCCAGCATTTT.